These 14 T cell receptor beta chains came from one sample sequenced in a study of CD8 T cells in ankylosing spondylitis. Study-wide results and limits: Apparently characteristic of ankylosing spondylitis blood was a TCR beta motif (roughly eight highly homologous variants).

TCRdb re-called the 5' RACE reads through MiXCR, storing one row per CDR3 protein. The table includes under 150,000 distinct CDR3 sequences, about 15% detected once. These receptors are not linked to any known antigen. Specimen: blood, either unsorted or a sorted T cell fraction (not recorded which). The receptors come from a male donor with ankylosing spondylitis.

This clonotype was observed a few times. The chain recombines TRBV28 with TRBJ2-1, with D hard to call. The CDR3 loop spans 18 amino acids. Germline V gives CDR1 MDHEN, CDR2 SYDVKM. Trimming cost V 3 bases and J 7 bases, with 25 bases left between them. CDR3 sequence (DNA): TGTGCCAGCAGTTTTTTCGGTTTGGGCTACTCTTTCGGGAATGAGCAGTTCTTC. Translating gives CASSFFGLGYSFGNEQFF.

In this sample, this clonotype turned up many times. The rearrangement joins TRBV20-1 to TRBJ2-1, with TRBD2 matching 7 bases. This CDR3 comprises 15 residues. CDR1 DFQATT and CDR2 SNEGSKA come from the germline V gene (reference sequence). The V and J ends lost 0 bases and 8 bases, in that order; junction bases with no gene match: 10. The CDR3 coding sequence is TGCAGTGCTAGAGATTTGCGGGAGATGGGCGATGAGCAGTTCTTC. This codes for CSARDLREMGDEQFF.

V and J are TRBV28 and TRBJ1-5, with D perhaps matching TRBD1 (6 bases). The CDR3 runs 15 residues. Looked up from germline, CDR1 is MDHEN and CDR2 is SYDVKM. V gave up 6 bases and J gave up 6 bases, with 18 bases separating them. The DNA of the CDR3 is TGTGCCAGCAGCCAAAGTACAGGGCCCGGTCAGCCCCAGCATTTT. Encoded protein: CASSQSTGPGQPQHF.

The chain recombines TRBV4-1 with TRBJ1-5, with D unresolved. V was trimmed by 1 base and J by 0 bases, leaving 10 bases between them. CDR1 is MGHRA and CDR2 is YSYEKL in the germline V gene. This CDR3 spans 16 amino acids. The CDR3 loop reads CASSQGGIHSNQPQHF. CDR3 nucleotide sequence: TGCGCCAGCAGCCAAGGAGGGATTCATAGCAATCAGCCCCAGCATTTT.

This chain joins TRBV27 and TRBJ2-7, with 9 positions matching TRBD1. The V segment lost 2 bases and the J segment 3 bases; nucleotides outside the gene matches: 2. The CDR3 runs to 14 residues. Germline CDR1 reads MNHEY; CDR2 reads SMNVEV (reference sequence). The CDR3 region has the DNA TGTGCCAGCAGTTTAAGGACAGGGGACTACGAGCAGTACTTC. The encoded protein is CASSLRTGDYEQYF.

This clonotype was detected many times. The rearrangement joins TRBV29-1 to TRBJ2-1; 7 bases match TRBD2. V lost 4 bases and J lost 6; bases outside the gene matches: 6. CDR1 and CDR2 from the germline V gene are SQVTM and ANQGSEA. The CDR3 length is 13 residues. CDR3 loop: CSVAGLGVNEQFF. The DNA of the CDR3 is TGCAGCGTTGCTGGACTAGGCGTCAATGAGCAGTTCTTC.

The rearrangement uses TRBV20-1 and TRBJ2-3, with 9 positions matching TRBD2. Losses at the gene ends were 5 bases for V and 2 bases for J; bases not matched to a gene: 14. The germline CDR1 and CDR2 sequences are DFQATT and SNEGSKA (reference sequence). The CDR3 runs 17 residues. Here the CDR3 reads CSARPPLTSGFTDTQYF. CDR3 coding DNA: TGCAGTGCTCGGCCCCCCCTGACTAGCGGCTTCACAGATACGCAGTATTTT.

The rearrangement uses TRBV28 and TRBJ1-1, with D unclear. Trimming left V 3 bases short and J 4 bases short, with 9 bases between. CDR3 length equals 13 residues. CDR1 and CDR2 (germline): MDHEN, SYDVKM. In DNA, the CDR3 is TGTGCCAGCAGTTTGCCGGGGTCCACTGAAGCTTTCTTT. This encodes CASSLPGSTEAFF. Full variable domain (remainder filled in from reference TRBV28 and TRBJ1-1): DVKVTQSSRYLVKRTGEKVFLECVQDMDHENMFWYRQDPGLGLRLIYFSYDVKMKEKGDIPEGYSVSREKKERFSLILESASTNQTSMYLCASSLPGSTEAFFGQGTRLTVV.

The chain couples TRBV12-3 or TRBV12-4 to TRBJ1-1; 8 bases fit TRBD1. The CDR3 has 14 amino acids. V lost 8 bases and J lost 4; bases outside the gene matches: 9. The CDR3 DNA is TGTGCCAGCGAATTTGCAGGGGGCGGCACTGAAGCTTTCTTT. Translating gives CASEFAGGGTEAFF.

This rearrangement joins TRBV20-1 to TRBJ1-2; no clear D. The CDR3 contains 11 residues. Germline V CDR1 and CDR2: DFQATT, SNEGSKA (reference sequence). For the CDR3, the DNA is TGCAGCCCCGGCGGCCTCTATGGCTACACCTTC. This codes for CSPGGLYGYTF.

The chain carries TRBV20-1 and TRBJ2-7, with TRBD1 as a possible D gene (5 bases). There are 12 residues in the CDR3. CDR1 is DFQATT, CDR2 SNEGSKA, per germline (reference sequence). Trimming cost V 5 bases and J 7 bases, with 15 bases left between them. CDR3 coding DNA: TGCAGTGCTGGAACGTTTGGACAAGAGCAGTACTTC. Translating gives CSAGTFGQEQYF.

This clonotype has only a few counts. The V and J genes are TRBV9 and TRBJ2-4; D not certain. The CDR3 consists of 14 residues. V was trimmed by 4 bases and J by 0 bases, leaving 8 bases between them. CDR1 SGDLS and CDR2 YYNGEE come from the germline V gene. The DNA of the CDR3 is TGTGCCAGCAGCCCCCGACTAGCCAAAAACATTCAGTACTTC. This sequence encodes CASSPRLAKNIQYF. The whole variable domain, remainder taken from reference TRBV9 and TRBJ2-4, is DSGVTQTPKHLITATGQRVTLRCSPRSGDLSVYWYQQSLDQGLQFLIQYYNGEERAKGNILERFSAQQFPDLHSELNLSSLELGDSALYFCASSPRLAKNIQYFGAGTRLSVL.

V usage is TRBV27 and J usage is TRBJ1-2, with D maybe TRBD1 (6 bases). This CDR3 comprises 14 residues. Germline CDR1 MNHEY, CDR2 SMNVEV (reference sequence). V shed 6 bases and J shed 9 bases, with 20 bases lying between them. CDR3 protein: CASSKPGHHWRYTF. CDR3 sequence (DNA): TGTGCCAGCAGCAAACCGGGACACCACTGGCGCTACACCTTC.

This clonotype appeared a few times. This chain connects TRBV11-2 to TRBJ2-3; no clear D gene. This CDR3 is built from 13 residues. CDR1 SGHAT and CDR2 FQNNGV come from the germline V gene. The ends were cut back, 1 base at V and 4 bases at J, with 6 bases in the middle. This chain's CDR3 is CASSLVFADTQYF. CDR3 coding DNA: TGTGCCAGCAGCTTAGTGTTTGCAGATACGCAGTATTTT.